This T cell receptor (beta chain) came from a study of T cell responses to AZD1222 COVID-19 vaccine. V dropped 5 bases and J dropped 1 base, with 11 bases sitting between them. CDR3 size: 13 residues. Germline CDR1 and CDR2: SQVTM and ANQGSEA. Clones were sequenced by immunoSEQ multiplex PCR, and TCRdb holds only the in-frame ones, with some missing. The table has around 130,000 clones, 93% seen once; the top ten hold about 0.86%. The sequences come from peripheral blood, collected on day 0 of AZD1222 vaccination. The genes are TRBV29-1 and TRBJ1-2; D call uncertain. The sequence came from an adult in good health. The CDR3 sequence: CSVFVTDNYGYTF. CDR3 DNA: TGCAGCGTTTTTGTGACCGATAACTATGGCTACACCTTC.